Listed below are T cell receptor beta chains from one sample, sequenced in a study of cytomegalovirus exposure and HLA in healthy donors. Assay: immunoSEQ multiplex PCR; the TCRdb copy retains only in-frame clones and omits some. The sample consists of about 150,000 clones, just under 80% of them appearing once. Sequenced input: PBMCs. All receptors come from a woman aged 50 to 60 in good health and CMV-seropositive. CDR3s include the opening cysteine and the closing phenylalanine or tryptophan. The order of the fields is CDR3 DNA, CDR3 protein, J gene, D gene, clone size, V gene. A D gene is named only where the DNA matches it firmly. A row's size may be missing; if present it is once, few, many or a size class.

DNA: TGTGCCAGCAGTCCCCCGAAAGGGACTAGCGGAGCCCAAGAGACCCAGTACTTC; CDR3: CASSPPKGTSGAQETQYF; J: TRBJ2-5; D: TRBD2; size: NA; V: TRBV2
DNA: TGTGCCAGCAGGGTCGCGGGGGCGGACAGGGTTGCTGAAGCTTTCTTT; CDR3: CASRVAGADRVAEAFF; J: TRBJ1-1; D: TRBD1; size: NA; V: TRBV7-9
DNA: TGTGCCAGCAGCTTAGGGGGCGGGATCGACGAGCAGTACTTC; CDR3: CASSLGGGIDEQYF; J: TRBJ2-7; D: NA; size: NA; V: TRBV11-3
DNA: TGTGCCAGCAGCTTCACCGGGACAGGGGGCTCTGGAAACACCATATATTTT; CDR3: CASSFTGTGGSGNTIYF; J: TRBJ1-3; D: TRBD1; size: NA; V: TRBV7-9
DNA: TGTGCCAGCCAACAGGGGGCCAAGGAGACCCAGTACTTC; CDR3: CASQQGAKETQYF; J: TRBJ2-5; D: TRBD1; size: NA; V: TRBV25-1
DNA: TGTGCCAGCAGCTCTCGGGAGGCCCTCCAGATTTACAATGAGCAGTTCTTC; CDR3: CASSSREALQIYNEQFF; J: TRBJ2-1; D: TRBD2; size: NA; V: TRBV5-4
DNA: TGTGCCAGTAGTACAAGACAGGGGACGCCTGGAAACACCATATATTTT; CDR3: CASSTRQGTPGNTIYF; J: TRBJ1-3; D: TRBD1; size: NA; V: TRBV19
DNA: TGTGCCAGCAGTTTATCGGGACACCTCACAGATACGCAGTATTTT; CDR3: CASSLSGHLTDTQYF; J: TRBJ2-3; D: NA; size: NA; V: TRBV28
DNA: TGTGCCAGCAGTCAGTCCAGGGGGGAAGCTTTCTTT; CDR3: CASSQSRGEAFF; J: TRBJ1-1; D: TRBD1; size: few; V: TRBV28
DNA: TGTGCCAGCAGCTTAAGACAGGCCACAGATACGCAGTATTTT; CDR3: CASSLRQATDTQYF; J: TRBJ2-3; D: NA; size: NA; V: TRBV7-8
DNA: TGTGCCAGCAGCTTAGAGGGCCTAGCGGGCTCTGGGACCCAGTACTTC; CDR3: CASSLEGLAGSGTQYF; J: TRBJ2-5; D: TRBD2; size: NA; V: TRBV7-2
DNA: TGCGCCAGCAGCCCTAGCGGGGGGGGCCCAGATACGCAGTATTTT; CDR3: CASSPSGGGPDTQYF; J: TRBJ2-3; D: TRBD2; size: NA; V: TRBV5-1
DNA: TGTGCCAGTAGTATATCCGGGTCCCACACAGATACGCAGTATTTT; CDR3: CASSISGSHTDTQYF; J: TRBJ2-3; D: NA; size: few; V: TRBV19
DNA: TGTGCCGGCAATAGCGGGGCAGCGGATACGCAGTATTTT; CDR3: CAGNSGAADTQYF; J: TRBJ2-3; D: TRBD2; size: NA; V: TRBV5-4
DNA: TGTGCCAGCAGCTTCGGGACAGGGTTTGGAGAAAAACTGTTTTTT; CDR3: CASSFGTGFGEKLFF; J: TRBJ1-4; D: TRBD1; size: NA; V: TRBV7-2
DNA: TGTGCCAGCAGCCTACAGACAGGGAACTATGGCTACACCTTC; CDR3: CASSLQTGNYGYTF; J: TRBJ1-2; D: TRBD1; size: NA; V: TRBV9
DNA: TGTGCCAGCAGTGAAGCGACGTGGGGGCGGGGCTACACCTTC; CDR3: CASSEATWGRGYTF; J: TRBJ1-2; D: NA; size: NA; V: TRBV2
DNA: TGTGCCAGCCGCTCCTGGACAGGCGCTAGCGGGATCTCCTACGAGCAGTACTTC; CDR3: CASRSWTGASGISYEQYF; J: TRBJ2-7; D: TRBD2; size: NA; V: TRBV28
DNA: TGCAGCGTTGAACGGGACAGGTCAACGTCTTTGCAGTTCTTC; CDR3: CSVERDRSTSLQFF; J: TRBJ2-1; D: TRBD1; size: NA; V: TRBV29-1
DNA: TGTGCCAGCAGTTTCATTATAGCGGCCCGGGGCGATACGCAGTATTTT; CDR3: CASSFIIAARGDTQYF; J: TRBJ2-3; D: NA; size: once; V: TRBV6-6
DNA: TGTGCGCTACGCGGGGTCGCCGGAGCTGAAGCTTTCTTT; CDR3: CALRGVAGAEAFF; J: TRBJ1-1; D: NA; size: NA; V: TRBV7-2
DNA: TGCGCCAGCAGCCAGGATGACGGTACTGGGGCCAACGGCCTGACTTTC; CDR3: CASSQDDGTGANGLTF; J: TRBJ2-6; D: NA; size: few; V: TRBV4-3
DNA: TGTGCCAGTACCCCGGTAGGGGCAGGTAATCAGCCCCAGCATTTT; CDR3: CASTPVGAGNQPQHF; J: TRBJ1-5; D: NA; size: NA; V: TRBV19
DNA: TGTGCTAGTGGGTACTCTGGGGCCAACGTCCTGACTTTC; CDR3: CASGYSGANVLTF; J: TRBJ2-6; D: NA; size: NA; V: TRBV12-5
DNA: TGTGCCAGCAGTCCGGGACAGGGTTACACTGAAGCTTTCTTT; CDR3: CASSPGQGYTEAFF; J: TRBJ1-1; D: TRBD1; size: NA; V: TRBV28
DNA: TGTGCTAGTGGCTCCCCAAGGGGAGGGACAGGCGAGCAGTACTTC; CDR3: CASGSPRGGTGEQYF; J: TRBJ2-7; D: NA; size: NA; V: TRBV12-5
DNA: TGTGCCAGCAGTCCCCAGACAGGGGGGCCAGATACGCAGTATTTT; CDR3: CASSPQTGGPDTQYF; J: TRBJ2-3; D: TRBD1; size: NA; V: TRBV2
DNA: TGTGCCAGCAGTTTTCCAGGGAACGAGCAGTACTTC; CDR3: CASSFPGNEQYF; J: TRBJ2-7; D: NA; size: NA; V: TRBV27
DNA: TGTGCCAGCAGCCCGACTAGGACGGCTCAAGAGACCCAGTACTTC; CDR3: CASSPTRTAQETQYF; J: TRBJ2-5; D: NA; size: NA; V: TRBV7-2
DNA: TGTGCCAGCAGCCTATACAGGGATCGGCAAGAGACCCAGTACTTC; CDR3: CASSLYRDRQETQYF; J: TRBJ2-5; D: NA; size: few; V: TRBV14
DNA: TGTGCCAGCAGTGAGGCGGGAGGGCCCAATGAGCAGTTCTTC; CDR3: CASSEAGGPNEQFF; J: TRBJ2-1; D: TRBD2; size: NA; V: TRBV25-1
DNA: TGTGCCAGCTCACAGGACAGCAACACTGAAGCTTTCTTT; CDR3: CASSQDSNTEAFF; J: TRBJ1-1; D: NA; size: NA; V: TRBV18
DNA: TGCGCCAGCAGCTTGGCGTACCCGGGGTACAATGAGCAGTTCTTC; CDR3: CASSLAYPGYNEQFF; J: TRBJ2-1; D: NA; size: NA; V: TRBV5-1
DNA: TGTGCCAGCAGCTTGTGGGGGACAGGGGAGTATGGCTACACCTTC; CDR3: CASSLWGTGEYGYTF; J: TRBJ1-2; D: TRBD1; size: NA; V: TRBV7-2